One sample yielded the 8 T cell receptor beta chains listed below, sequenced in a study of T cell clonality in common variable immunodeficiency. TCRdb's table, derived via immunoSEQ multiplex PCR, lists solely in-frame clones and lacks some. The record shows around 47,000 clones for this sample, with no singletons present. The source material was peripheral blood mononuclear cells. The receptors stem from a person aged 18 to 69 in good health.

A remark on this clone: It is likely a read error: a sequence one base away is far more abundant. Sequencing ends 3 residues short of the CDR3 end; the germline J gene provides the rest. This sample also contains other DNA sequences that code for the same CDR3. This chain uses TRBV2 with TRBJ2-5; the D gene is possibly TRBD1 (6 bases). This CDR3 is 16 amino acids long. Germline CDR1 and CDR2: SNHLY and FYNNEI. The CDR3 bases that were read are TGCGCCAGCAGTGCGGGCAGGGGAACTTTGCAAGAGACC. It codes for CASSAGRGTLQET. The complete CDR3 protein is CASSAGRGTLQETQYF.

In this sample, this clone turned up many times. The read falls 3 residues short of the CDR3 end, and the missing part is taken from the germline J gene. The chain couples TRBV10-1 to TRBJ2-5; 10 bases line up with TRBD2. Germline CDR1 and CDR2: WNHNN and SYGVQD (reference sequence). V lost 2 bases and J lost 5; bases outside the gene matches: 2. The CDR3 loop spans 14 amino acids. CDR3 DNA, as far as it was read: TGCGCCAGCAGTGAGGGGACTAGCGAGGAGACC. This sequence encodes CASSEGTSEET. The full CDR3 reads CASSEGTSEETQYF.

Many counts were recorded for this clone. The sequenced fragment ends 3 residues before the CDR3 boundary, so the rest is inferred from the germline J gene. The chain carries TRBV28 and TRBJ1-1; a weak D match, TRBD1 (5 bases). Germline V gene data show CDR1 as MDHEN and CDR2 as SYDVKM. Trimming removed 1 base from V and 4 bases from J, with 16 bases in between. The CDR3 loop spans 16 amino acids. CDR3 loop: CASSLSTGRLATEAFF. The sequenced CDR3 bases are TGTGCCAGCAGTTTATCTACAGGCCGGTTGGCCACTGAA.

This clone came up many times. The read stops 3 residues short of the end of the CDR3; the missing end is completed from the germline J gene. The V and J genes are TRBV28 and TRBJ2-7, with D possibly being TRBD2 (6 bases). This CDR3 contains 15 residues. Germline CDR1 and CDR2: MDHEN and SYDVKM. Trimming removed 3 bases at V and 3 bases at J, with 15 bases between. CDR3 DNA (partial): TGTGCCAGCAGTTTCTCCGGCGGGGCACGCTACGAG. This sequence encodes CASSFSGGARYE. The CDR3 in its entirety is CASSFSGGARYEQYF.

This clone was observed at least ten times. Read sequence stops 3 residues before the CDR3 end, and the germline J gene provides the missing end. J is TRBJ1-2 and V is TRBV5-4; D may be TRBD1 (6 bases). The CDR3 runs to 12 residues. CDR1 is SGHNT, CDR2 YYREEE, per germline (reference sequence). The sequenced part of the CDR3 DNA is TGTGCCAGCAATCAGGGGCTTTCAGGC. Translating gives CASNQGLSG. The complete CDR3 sequence is CASNQGLSGYTF. The whole variable domain, remainder taken from reference TRBV5-4 and TRBJ1-2, is ETGVTQSPTHLIKTRGQQVTLRCSSQSGHNTVSWYQQALGQGPQFIFQYYREEENGRGNFPPRFSGLQFPNYSSELNVNALELDDSALYLCASNQGLSGYTFGSGTRLTVV.

Ten or more counts support this clone. The CDR3 end falls 3 residues outside the read, so it is completed with the germline J gene. This chain connects TRBV12-5 to TRBJ1-2; 9 bases agree with TRBD1. CDR3 size: 14 residues. Germline V gene lookup returns CDR1 LGHNT and CDR2 FRNRAP. The trim removed 6 bases at V and 4 bases at J, leaving 6 bases unmatched. CDR3 DNA, as far as it was read: TGTGCTAGTGGCTACTCGGGACAGGGCTATGGC. It is translated as CASGYSGQGYG. The CDR3, in full, reads CASGYSGQGYGYTF. The full variable domain, completed using reference TRBV12-5 and TRBJ1-2, is DARVTQTPRHKVTEMGQEVTMRCQPILGHNTVFWYRQTMMQGLELLAYFRNRAPLDDSGMPKDRFSAEMPDATLATLKIQPSEPRDSAVYFCASGYSGQGYGYTFGSGTRLTVV.

This clone has a count of ten or more. Coverage ceases 3 residues before the CDR3 finishes, and the germline J gene fills in the end. The chain employs TRBV20-1 and TRBJ2-1; TRBD1 might be the D (6 bases). The V end was cut by 5 bases, the J end by 8 bases, with 22 bases between. Germline CDR1 DFQATT, CDR2 SNEGSKA (reference sequence). The length of the CDR3 is 15 residues. CDR3 sequence reads: CSADISGTRDDEQFF. CDR3 bases read: TGCAGTGCTGACATCTCCGGGACACGAGATGATGAG.

There are many counts of this clone. Read data end 3 residues before the CDR3 end; the end is taken from the germline J gene. V and J are TRBV3-1 (or the pseudogene TRBV3-2) and TRBJ2-5; possible D gene TRBD1, 5 bases. Germline loops: CDR1 LGHDT, CDR2 YNNKEL (reference sequence). The CDR3 spans 15 residues. V was trimmed by 1 base and J by 4 bases, leaving 13 bases between them. Here the CDR3 reads CASSQVLQGTETQYF. Incomplete CDR3 DNA: TGTGCCAGCAGCCAAGTTCTTCAGGGAACAGAGACC.